This entry is about one T cell receptor (beta chain). The antigen is unknown. Per germline, CDR1 SEHNR and CDR2 FQNEAQ (reference sequence). The CDR3 length is 11 residues. Trimming removed 4 bases at V and 8 bases at J, with 7 bases between. These data come from a study of OX40 agonist ivuxolimab in advanced cancers. Some clones are missing from TCRdb's copy, which holds only in-frame ones; the method was immunoSEQ multiplex PCR. The sample holds about 33,000 clones; about 81% are singletons and the top ten take about 22%. Study-wide results and caveats: CD8+ T cells (on average) carried more expanded clones than CD4+ T cells.

This TCR came from an adult with an advanced solid tumor such as melanoma, head and neck, liver or kidney cancer. The sample was CD4+ or CD8+ T cells sorted from blood, taken in a trial of the OX40 agonist ivuxolimab. The gene calls are TRBV7-9 and TRBJ2-3; D ambiguous. CDR3 protein: CASSWMGTQYF. As DNA, the CDR3 is TGTGCCAGCAGCTGGATGGGTACGCAGTATTTT.